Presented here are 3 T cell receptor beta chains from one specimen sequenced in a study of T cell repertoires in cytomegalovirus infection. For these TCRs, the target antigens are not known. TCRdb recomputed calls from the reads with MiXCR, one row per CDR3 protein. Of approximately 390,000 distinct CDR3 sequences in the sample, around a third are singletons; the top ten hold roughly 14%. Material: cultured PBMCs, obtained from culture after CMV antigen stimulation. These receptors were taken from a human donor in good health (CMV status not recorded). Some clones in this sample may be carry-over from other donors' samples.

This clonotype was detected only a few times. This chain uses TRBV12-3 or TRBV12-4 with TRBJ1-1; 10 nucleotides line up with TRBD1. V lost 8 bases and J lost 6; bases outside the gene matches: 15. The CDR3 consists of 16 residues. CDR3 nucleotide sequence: TGTGCCAGCGTTTGGGGTCCGGGACAGGGGAGGTCTGAAGCTTTCTTT. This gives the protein CASVWGPGQGRSEAFF.

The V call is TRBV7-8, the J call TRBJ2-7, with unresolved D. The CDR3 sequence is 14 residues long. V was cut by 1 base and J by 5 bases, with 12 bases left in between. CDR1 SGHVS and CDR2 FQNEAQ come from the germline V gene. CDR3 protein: CASSLVPAPDEQYF. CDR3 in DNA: TGTGCCAGCAGCTTAGTGCCCGCCCCGGACGAGCAGTACTTC.

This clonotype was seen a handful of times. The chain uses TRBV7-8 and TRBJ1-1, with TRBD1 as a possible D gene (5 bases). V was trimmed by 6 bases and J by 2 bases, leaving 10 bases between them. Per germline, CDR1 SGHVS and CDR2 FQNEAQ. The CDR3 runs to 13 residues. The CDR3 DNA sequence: TGTGCCAGCAGGACAGCTGCCAACACTGAAGCTTTCTTT. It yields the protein CASRTAANTEAFF.